This entry lists 20 T cell receptor beta chains sequenced from one sample in a study of T cell repertoires in cytomegalovirus infection. From the reads, TCRdb called clonotypes with MiXCR, one entry per CDR3 protein. The data hold about 770,000 distinct CDR3 sequences, with around 29% observed a single time. Antigens of these TCRs are unknown. Sequencing used cultured CD8+ T cells from PBMCs, obtained from culture after CMV antigen stimulation. All receptors derive from a human donor in good health (CMV status not recorded). Some clones in this sample may be carry-over from other donors' samples.

The gene calls are TRBV5-6 and TRBJ1-5, with D maybe TRBD1 (5 bases). CDR3 length: 16 residues. Trimming removed 4 bases at V and 5 bases at J, with 19 bases between. Germline assignment: CDR1 SGHDT and CDR2 YYEEEE. The CDR3 here is CASSLGIGTPHQPQHF. The CDR3 nucleotides are TGTGCCAGCAGCCTGGGGATTGGGACGCCCCATCAGCCCCAGCATTTT.

The chain is built from TRBV11-2 and TRBJ1-1; no firm D call. The V end was cut by 3 bases, the J end by 8 bases, with 10 bases between. The germline V gene has CDR1 SGHAT and CDR2 FQNNGV. This CDR3 comprises 12 residues. CDR3 sequence reads: CASSFRGWEAFF. The CDR3 nucleotides are TGTGCCAGCAGCTTTCGGGGTTGGGAAGCTTTCTTT.

This clonotype appeared a few times. The chain recombines TRBV12-3 or TRBV12-4 with TRBJ2-3, with 8 bases matching TRBD1. V shed 5 bases, J shed 4 bases, and the junction held 5 bases outside the gene matches. The CDR3 sequence is 14 residues long. This CDR3 is CASSDRGPADTQYF. DNA for the CDR3: TGTGCCAGCAGTGACAGGGGTCCGGCAGATACGCAGTATTTT.

This clonotype was seen more than once but under ten times. DNA for the CDR3: TGTGCCACCAGTGATGGACTAGCGGACGGCCCCGCTAGAAGAGGTACGCAGTATTTT. Its protein is CATSDGLADGPARRGTQYF. This rearrangement joins TRBV24-1 to TRBJ2-3; 10 nucleotides align to TRBD2. V gave up 3 bases and J gave up 8 bases; unmatched junction bases: 19. Per germline, CDR1 KGHDR and CDR2 SFDVKD. This CDR3 is 19 amino acids long.

This clonotype was seen a few times. The CDR3 DNA reads as TGTGCCAGCAGCCCCGGGAACCAGGGGCAGTTCTTC. It is translated as CASSPGNQGQFF. The genes are TRBV27 and TRBJ2-1; D possibly matches TRBD1 or TRBD2 (5 bases each). Germline V gene sequence: CDR1 MNHEY, CDR2 SMNVEV (reference sequence). Trimming took off 6 bases at V and 12 bases at J, with 15 bases between the two ends. The CDR3 spans 12 residues.

This sequence joins TRBV7-9 and TRBJ2-7; D might be TRBD1 (6 bases). CDR3 length: 14 residues. CDR1 is SEHNR, CDR2 FQNEAQ, per germline (reference sequence). V was pared by 5 bases and J by 5 bases, with 16 bases between. The CDR3 sequence is CASSPLTGFDEQYF. The DNA of the CDR3 is TGTGCCAGCAGCCCCTTAACAGGGTTTGACGAGCAGTACTTC.

This clonotype was seen ten or more times. The chain uses TRBV7-2 and TRBJ2-1; 10 positions match TRBD2. V shed 5 bases and J 2 bases; nucleotides not matched to a gene: 3. CDR3 length equals 15 residues. CDR1 is SGHTA, CDR2 FQGNSA, per germline. The CDR3 nucleotides are TGTGCCAGCAGCCATAGCGGGGGGACCTACAATGAGCAGTTCTTC. It specifies CASSHSGGTYNEQFF.

The chain recombines TRBV5-1 with TRBJ2-3, with D unresolved. Trimming left V 2 bases short and J 6 bases short, with 10 bases between. CDR3 length: 13 residues. The V gene's germline CDR1 is SGHRS and CDR2 YFSETQ. The DNA for the CDR3 is TGCGCCAGCAGCTTCAGTCTTCCTGATACGCAGTATTTT. Translating gives CASSFSLPDTQYF.

This clonotype was found a few times. This rearrangement joins TRBV4-2 to TRBJ2-5; 12 bases match TRBD2. The CDR3 extends over 18 amino acids. V dropped 2 bases and J dropped 3; count of bases not matched to a gene: 10. Germline V gives CDR1 LGHNA, CDR2 YNFKEQ. The CDR3 nucleotides read TGTGCCAGCAGCCAAATTTGGGGGCTAGCGGGGGGGGAAGAGACCCAGTACTTC. Protein product: CASSQIWGLAGGEETQYF.

The rearrangement joins TRBV2 to TRBJ2-1; 7 bases map to TRBD1. This CDR3 has 12 amino acids. Germline assignment: CDR1 SNHLY and CDR2 FYNNEI. V lost 10 bases and J lost 8; bases outside the gene matches: 8. The CDR3 sequence: CAILQGKDEQFF. CDR3 sequence (DNA): TGTGCCATTTTACAGGGGAAAGATGAGCAGTTCTTC.

In its sample, this clonotype was seen many times. The chain employs TRBV7-6 and TRBJ2-7, with 7 nucleotides matching TRBD1. The V and J ends lost 3 bases and 3 bases, in that order; junction bases with no gene match: 2. The CDR3 runs to 13 residues. Germline CDR1 and CDR2: SGHVS and FNYEAQ. CDR3 in DNA: TGTGCCAGCAGCTTGGGGGACAGCTACGAGCAGTACTTC. Amino acids: CASSLGDSYEQYF.

This clonotype was counted between two and nine times. The chain joins TRBV9 to TRBJ1-2; a weak D match, TRBD1 (5 bases). The V end lost 0 bases, the J end lost 5 bases, and 8 bases lay between the germline ends. There are 13 residues in the CDR3. The germline V gene has CDR1 SGDLS and CDR2 YYNGEE. CDR3 DNA: TGTGCCAGCAGCGTAGAGGCAGGGTATGGCTACACCTTC. Translation: CASSVEAGYGYTF.

This clonotype was found a few times. J is TRBJ2-4 and V is TRBV7-9; 8 nucleotides line up with TRBD1. The ends lost 3 bases at V and 6 bases at J; junction bases unmatched: 4. The germline gives CDR1 SEHNR, CDR2 FQNEAQ (reference sequence). This CDR3 contains 14 residues. The CDR3 DNA sequence: TGTGCCAGCAGCTTCCCGGGACAGGCAAACATTCAGTACTTC. Amino acids: CASSFPGQANIQYF.

The J gene is TRBJ1-6, the V gene TRBV5-1; D remains unclear. The CDR3 covers 16 residues. V dropped 4 bases and J dropped 0 bases, with 11 bases sitting between them. Per the germline V gene, CDR1 is SGHRS and CDR2 is YFSETQ. CDR3 loop: CASSPLPSSYNSPLHF. CDR3 DNA: TGCGCCAGCAGCCCCCTCCCAAGCTCCTATAATTCACCCCTCCACTTT.

The V call is TRBV6-1, the J call TRBJ1-6, with 12 positions matching TRBD1. The CDR3 covers 15 residues. The germline V gene encodes CDR1 MNHNS and CDR2 SASEGT. Trimming cost V 5 bases and J 6 bases; bases outside gene matches: 2. The CDR3: CASSRDRGPNSPLHF. CDR3 bases: TGTGCCAGCAGTCGGGACAGGGGGCCTAATTCACCCCTCCACTTT.

The rearrangement uses TRBV19 and TRBJ2-7; TRBD1 might be the D (5 bases). The CDR3 contains 14 residues. Germline V gives CDR1 LNHDA, CDR2 SQIVND (reference sequence). V lost 3 bases to trimming and J lost 2 bases, with 11 bases between them. As DNA, the CDR3 is TGTGCCAGTAGTATGGTTGACAGACCCTACGAGCAGTACGTC. It is translated as CASSMVDRPYEQYV.

This clonotype came up a few times. This chain uses TRBV29-1 with TRBJ1-2; D possibly corresponds to TRBD1 (6 bases). The CDR3 is 15 amino acids. The germline V gene has CDR1 SQVTM and CDR2 ANQGSEA. Trimming pared 0 bases from V and 8 bases from J, leaving 19 bases between. In DNA, the CDR3 is TGCAGCGTTGAAGATCGAGGGTCGGGGGGCAGAGGCTACACCTTC. It specifies CSVEDRGSGGRGYTF.

This clonotype was picked up many times. The chain couples TRBV7-9 to TRBJ2-5; D is perhaps TRBD2 (5 bases). Per germline, CDR1 SEHNR and CDR2 FQNEAQ (reference sequence). Trimming stripped 5 bases from V and 2 bases from J, with 12 bases between. This CDR3 comprises 14 residues. The CDR3 sequence: CASSLTLGQETQYF. CDR3 nucleotides: TGTGCCAGCAGCCTAACACTAGGACAAGAGACCCAGTACTTC.

This clonotype was seen only a few times. V is TRBV10-3 and J is TRBJ1-2; the D gene is possibly TRBD1 (6 bases). With 11 bases removed from V and 5 bases from J, the gap between germline ends came to 27 bases. Germline-derived CDR1 and CDR2 are ENHRY and SYGVKD. The length of the CDR3 is 16 residues. The CDR3 DNA reads as TGTGCCCTAAAATTTAGTGGGGGCAGGGACAATTATGGCTACACCTTC. It yields the protein CALKFSGGRDNYGYTF.

This chain connects TRBV19 to TRBJ2-6, with TRBD1 identical over 8 bases. CDR3 length: 15 residues. Per germline, CDR1 LNHDA and CDR2 SQIVND (reference sequence). Trimming at V came to 7 bases and at J to 2 bases, leaving 4 bases not matched to a gene. The CDR3 is CASTQGAAGANVLTF. The CDR3 DNA reads as TGTGCCAGTACGCAGGGGGCGGCTGGGGCCAACGTCCTGACTTTC.